Described below is a single TCR beta chain sequence and its context. Its antigen is not identified. This entry belongs to a study of response to subunit inactivated influenza vaccine. V gave up 0 bases and J gave up 1 base; unmatched junction bases: 4. The germline CDR1 and CDR2 sequences are SQVTM and ANQGSEA. The CDR3 spans 16 residues. General study findings and limits: There was a suggestion from the authors that each seasonal influenza vaccination recruits few new T cells.

TCRdb reanalysed the RT-PCR reads using MiXCR and keeps one entry per CDR3 protein. The repertoire has about 160,000 distinct CDR3 sequences, 9.5% to 12% of them found once; the top ten carry around 35%. This chain links TRBV29-1 with TRBJ2-2; 8 nucleotides align to TRBD1. The receptor was isolated from a man aged 50 to 69 who received an inactivated influenza vaccine. This specimen consisted of CD8+ T cells sorted from PBMCs, obtained around 25 months after vaccination. The CDR3 DNA follows: TGCAGCGTTGAAGATCGGGGGACAGGGAACACCGGGGAGCTGTTTTTT. This encodes CSVEDRGTGNTGELFF.